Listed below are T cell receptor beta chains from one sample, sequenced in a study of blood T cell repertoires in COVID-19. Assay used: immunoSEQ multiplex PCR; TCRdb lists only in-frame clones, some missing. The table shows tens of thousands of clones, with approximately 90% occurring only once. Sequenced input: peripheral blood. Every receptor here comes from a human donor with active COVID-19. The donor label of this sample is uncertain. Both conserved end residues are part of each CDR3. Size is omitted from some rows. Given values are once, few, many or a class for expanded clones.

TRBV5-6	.	CASSDSGGRNEQFF
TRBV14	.	CASSRGQGPNYGYTF
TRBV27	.	CASSLARGPYNEQFF
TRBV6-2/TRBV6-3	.	CASSSDRAQPQHF
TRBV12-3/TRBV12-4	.	CASGTGAIYGYTF
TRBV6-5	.	CASSQTGVYEQYF
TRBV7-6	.	CASSILAGGRFTGELFF
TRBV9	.	CASSVGPEAGGLETQYF
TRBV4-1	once	CASSQEDRGTEKLFF
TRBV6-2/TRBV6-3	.	CASSFGTGELFF